The subject of this entry is one T cell receptor beta chain. V was cut by 3 bases and J by 6 bases, with 18 bases left in between. Germline-derived CDR1 and CDR2 are ENHRY and SYGVKD. This CDR3 region has 15 residues. The sample comes from a study of blood T cells in healthy people across ages. Then a second PCR, running about 6 to 12 cycles, was carried out with a sample-barcoded 5' primer and a J-beta primer mix. MiXCR, applied by TCRdb to the 5' RACE reads, yields one record per CDR3 protein. The sample contains approximately 780,000 distinct CDR3 sequences, about a quarter of which appear only once. Healthy Caucasians from Russia aged roughly 6 to 95 served as donors. The same data also contributed to another study, on T cells of mothers and their children.

The TCR sequence derives from a boy younger than 18 in good health. The sample consisted of blood. J is TRBJ2-7 and V is TRBV10-3; D is unresolved. In nucleotides, the CDR3 is TGTGCCATCAGTGACCCCCGCAGAGGTGCAGGCGAGCAGTACTTC. Encoded protein: CAISDPRRGAGEQYF.